This T cell receptor beta chain was recovered during a study of shared clonotypes between healthy human individuals. Study overall: Aged between 18 and 49, the donors were two women and a few men. Notes on the study in general: Several donors showed sharing of about 5.5% of naive CD4 clonotypes.

Of note for this clone: What it binds is not known. Other DNA variants within this sample encode the same CDR3.

The genomic DNA of each subset was split evenly across several immunoSEQ plates. Data came from immunoSEQ multiplex PCR; TCRdb stores just in-frame clones and leaves some out. The data show about 1 million clones, around 75% seen once. CDR1 is SGHVS, CDR2 FNYEAQ, per germline. V gave up 5 bases and J gave up 4 bases, with 5 bases separating them. The length of the CDR3 is 12 residues. The receptor was isolated from a man aged 18 to 35 in good health. Source material: memory CD4+ T cells sorted from blood. Subset denoted: CD45RA-negative fraction. This rearrangement joins TRBV7-6 to TRBJ2-2; D unclear. The chain's CDR3 is CASSLPTGELFF. The CDR3 bases are TGTGCCAGCAGCCTTCCCACCGGGGAGCTGTTTTTT. Filled out from reference TRBV7-6 and TRBJ2-2, the complete variable domain reads GAGVSQSPRYKVTKRGQDVALRCDPISGHVSLYWYRQALGQGPEFLTYFNYEAQQDKSGLPNDRFSAERPEGSISTLTIQRTEQRDSAMYRCASSLPTGELFFGEGSRLTVL.